Here is one TCR beta chain with its context. Its antigen is unidentified. Method: immunoSEQ multiplex PCR; TCRdb's copy keeps in-frame clones and lacks some. The table records approximately 170,000 clones, approximately 86% of them present only once. The sample originates from a study of T cell responses to AZD1222 COVID-19 vaccine. Overall study findings and caveats: White British ancestry dominated among donors, who included more females, and clonal diversity was possibly underestimated. Just a handful of people given AZD1222 tested seropositive at baseline.

Trimming took 3 bases from V and 1 from J, leaving 10 bases between them. This CDR3 has 15 amino acids. CDR1 is LNHDA and CDR2 is SQIVND in the germline V gene (reference sequence). The J gene is TRBJ2-1, the V gene TRBV19; D is undetermined. The clonotype originates from an adult who received the AZD1222 COVID-19 vaccine. Sequenced here: peripheral blood, sampled 28 days after the second AZD1222 dose. In DNA form, the CDR3 reads TGTGCCAGTAGTATCGCCAGGTCTTCCTACAATGAGCAGTTCTTC. This gives the protein CASSIARSSYNEQFF.